Below, 14 T cell receptor beta chains from the same sample are listed, as sequenced in a study of CD8+ T cells in alopecia areata. Described treatment: oral pan-JAK inhibitor, 5-10 mg twice daily. cDNA prepared by RNA extraction and subsequent reverse transcription served as the template for sequencing. The assay was immunoSEQ multiplex PCR, and TCRdb's table has in-frame clones only and misses some. Here the sample spans over 95,000 clones, approximately 55% being singletons. The sample consisted of CD4+ T cells sorted from blood, taken at week 24, from a patient treated with tofacitinib. The receptors stem from a human donor with alopecia areata.

The J gene is TRBJ2-2, the V gene TRBV30; TRBD1 agrees at 7 bases. Looked up from germline, CDR1 is GTSNPN and CDR2 is SVGIG (reference sequence). J gave up 0 bases and V 4 bases, and 5 bases lay outside the gene matches. CDR3 length equals 15 residues. The chain's CDR3 is CAWTRQGANTGELFF. The CDR3 nucleotides are TGTGCCTGGACGAGACAGGGCGCGAACACCGGGGAGCTGTTTTTT. Supplemented by reference TRBV30 and TRBJ2-2, the full variable domain reads SQTIHQWPATLVQPVGSPLSLECTVEGTSNPNLYWYRQAAGRGLQLLFYSVGIGQISSEVPQNLSASRPQDRQFILSSKKLLLSDSGFYLCAWTRQGANTGELFFGEGSRLTVL.

The rearrangement uses TRBV5-4 and TRBJ2-7, with 8 positions matching TRBD1. The CDR3 consists of 15 residues. After removal of 2 bases from V and 3 bases from J, the junction contained 7 bases not matched to a gene. The germline gives CDR1 SGHNT, CDR2 YYREEE (reference sequence). The CDR3 nucleotides read TGTGCCAGCAGCTTACGCAGGGGGCTGGACTACGAGCAGTACTTC. The encoded protein is CASSLRRGLDYEQYF. The full variable domain, completed using reference TRBV5-4 and TRBJ2-7, is ETGVTQSPTHLIKTRGQQVTLRCSSQSGHNTVSWYQQALGQGPQFIFQYYREEENGRGNFPPRFSGLQFPNYSSELNVNALELDDSALYLCASSLRRGLDYEQYFGPGTRLTVT.

The rearrangement links TRBV7-6 to TRBJ1-1; D is unresolved. Germline values: CDR1 SGHVS, CDR2 FNYEAQ. Trimming stripped 5 bases from V and 1 base from J, with 14 bases between. CDR3 length: 15 amino acids. The DNA for the CDR3 is TGTGCCAGCAGCCCCCTAGGACCAACGAACACTGAAGCTTTCTTT. Amino acid sequence: CASSPLGPTNTEAFF.

In its sample, this clone was seen a few times. J is TRBJ2-1 and V is TRBV30; no definite D call. The germline V gene has CDR1 GTSNPN and CDR2 SVGIG (reference sequence). The CDR3 runs 12 residues. With 2 bases removed from V and 7 bases from J, the gap between germline ends came to 9 bases. CDR3 bases: TGTGCCTGGAGTCGCGTCCTGAATGAGCAGTTCTTC. It yields the protein CAWSRVLNEQFF.

The chain carries TRBV5-1 and TRBJ2-7; perhaps TRBD1 as D (6 bases). The V end lost 7 bases, the J end lost 2 bases, and 13 bases lay between the germline ends. The CDR3 runs to 13 residues. Per germline, CDR1 SGHRS and CDR2 YFSETQ. The DNA for the CDR3 is TGCGCCAGCGCCCCAACAGGGACCTACGAGCAGTACTTC. It encodes CASAPTGTYEQYF. The whole variable domain, filled in from reference TRBV5-1 and TRBJ2-7, reads KAGVTQTPRYLIKTRGQQVTLSCSPISGHRSVSWYQQTPGQGLQFLFEYFSETQRNKGNFPGRFSGRQFSNSRSEMNVSTLELGDSALYLCASAPTGTYEQYFGPGTRLTVT.

V usage is TRBV2 and J usage is TRBJ1-6; 8 nucleotides match TRBD1. Germline loops: CDR1 SNHLY, CDR2 FYNNEI. This CDR3 region has 16 residues. The trim removed 5 bases at V and 10 bases at J, leaving 13 bases unmatched. The CDR3 is CASSQRTGSGSSPLHF. The DNA of the CDR3 is TGTGCCAGCAGTCAGAGGACAGGGTCAGGGTCGTCACCCCTCCACTTT. Using reference TRBV2 and TRBJ1-6 for the parts outside the CDR3, the full variable domain is EPEVTQTPSHQVTQMGQEVILRCVPISNHLYFYWYRQILGQKVEFLVSFYNNEISEKSEIFDDQFSVERPDGSNFTLKIRSTKLEDSAMYFCASSQRTGSGSSPLHFGNGTRLTVT.

The chain couples TRBV7-2 to TRBJ2-5; D gene ambiguous. This CDR3 has 13 residues. CDR1 is SGHTA and CDR2 is FQGNSA in the germline V gene. Trimming left V 1 base short and J 1 base short, with 4 bases between. The CDR3 sequence: CASSLGGQETQYF. CDR3 in DNA: TGTGCCAGCAGCTTAGGGGGCCAAGAGACCCAGTACTTC.

V is TRBV30 and J is TRBJ1-2, with D maybe TRBD1 (5 bases). Trimming pared 4 bases from V and 7 bases from J, leaving 22 bases between. The CDR3 runs to 15 residues. Germline-derived CDR1 and CDR2 are GTSNPN and SVGIG (reference sequence). The CDR3 nucleotides read TGTGCCTGGATGGCATCGGCAGCCCTCGGGGGTGGCTACACCTTC. This codes for CAWMASAALGGGYTF.

The J gene is TRBJ1-5, the V gene TRBV28; D might be TRBD1 (5 bases). From germline, CDR1 is MDHEN and CDR2 SYDVKM. The CDR3 extends over 15 amino acids. With 0 bases removed from V and 4 bases from J, the gap between germline ends came to 10 bases. The CDR3 here is CASSLWGPGNQPQHF. For the CDR3, the DNA is TGTGCCAGCAGTTTATGGGGACCCGGGAATCAGCCCCAGCATTTT.

The chain recombines TRBV7-2 with TRBJ1-6; TRBD1 might be the D (5 bases). Deletions cut 5 bases from V and 10 bases from J, with 15 bases between. CDR1 and CDR2 from the germline V gene are SGHTA and FQGNSA. The CDR3 extends over 14 amino acids. CDR3 sequence: CASSRGTVRSPLHF. In DNA form, the CDR3 reads TGTGCCAGCAGCCGAGGGACTGTTAGATCACCCCTCCACTTT.

The gene calls are TRBV6-5 and TRBJ2-3, with D unresolved. Germline V gives CDR1 MNHEY, CDR2 SVGAGI. V was pared by 6 bases and J by 6 bases, with 10 bases between. The CDR3 contains 12 residues. The CDR3 nucleotides are TGTGCCAGCAGCGACTCATTTGATACGCAGTATTTT. Translation: CASSDSFDTQYF.

The rearrangement joins TRBV5-6 to TRBJ1-5; 8 bases align to TRBD1. The CDR3 totals 16 residues. CDR1 is SGHDT, CDR2 YYEEEE, per germline. Losses at the gene ends were 4 bases for V and 1 base for J; bases not matched to a gene: 7. Here the CDR3 DNA reads TGTGCCAGCAGCGTACAGGGGGACGCAAGCAATCAGCCCCAGCATTTT. It yields the protein CASSVQGDASNQPQHF.

This clone came up many times. The rearrangement uses TRBV7-9 and TRBJ2-6; no firm D call. The germline V and J ends were trimmed by 5 bases and 1 base, with 9 bases remaining between them. CDR1 is SEHNR, CDR2 FQNEAQ, per germline (reference sequence). The CDR3 covers 15 residues. The CDR3 DNA reads as TGTGCCAGCAGCAAGGTGGAGTCTGGGGCCAACGTCCTGACTTTC. Amino acids: CASSKVESGANVLTF.

The J gene is TRBJ1-3, the V gene TRBV29-1; TRBD1 is a possible D gene (6 bases). V was shortened by 4 bases and J by 0 bases, with 13 bases between the two germline ends. The germline V gene encodes CDR1 SQVTM and CDR2 ANQGSEA. The CDR3 runs to 15 residues. Here the CDR3 reads CSVGGQGNSGNTIYF. DNA for the CDR3: TGCAGCGTTGGGGGGCAGGGAAACTCTGGAAACACCATATATTTT.